Given below is one TCR beta chain in context. Sequencing of TCR beta was undertaken in CD8+ and CD4+ T cells derived from blood. TEMRA cells were FACS-enriched and CD8+ and CD4+ T cells negatively isolated. Random hexamers were used to reverse transcribe 0.5 to 1 ug of RNA. TCRdb ran MiXCR on the immunoSEQ multiplex PCR reads and lists one entry per CDR3 protein. This repertoire shows about 290,000 distinct CDR3 sequences, roughly 85% found once; its top ten account for roughly 0.22%. Germline CDR1 is SEHNR and CDR2 is FQNEAQ (reference sequence). Deletions cut 5 bases from V and 8 bases from J, with 13 bases between. This CDR3 comprises 13 residues. This entry is derived from a study of CD8 T cells in Susac syndrome.

The rearrangement joins TRBV7-9 to TRBJ2-1; D call uncertain. Material: CD8+ T cells from PBMCs. The origin of this receptor is a human donor with multiple sclerosis. This CDR3 reads CASSQDQGYEQFF. The CDR3 region has the DNA TGTGCCAGCAGCCAAGATCAAGGATATGAGCAGTTCTTC.